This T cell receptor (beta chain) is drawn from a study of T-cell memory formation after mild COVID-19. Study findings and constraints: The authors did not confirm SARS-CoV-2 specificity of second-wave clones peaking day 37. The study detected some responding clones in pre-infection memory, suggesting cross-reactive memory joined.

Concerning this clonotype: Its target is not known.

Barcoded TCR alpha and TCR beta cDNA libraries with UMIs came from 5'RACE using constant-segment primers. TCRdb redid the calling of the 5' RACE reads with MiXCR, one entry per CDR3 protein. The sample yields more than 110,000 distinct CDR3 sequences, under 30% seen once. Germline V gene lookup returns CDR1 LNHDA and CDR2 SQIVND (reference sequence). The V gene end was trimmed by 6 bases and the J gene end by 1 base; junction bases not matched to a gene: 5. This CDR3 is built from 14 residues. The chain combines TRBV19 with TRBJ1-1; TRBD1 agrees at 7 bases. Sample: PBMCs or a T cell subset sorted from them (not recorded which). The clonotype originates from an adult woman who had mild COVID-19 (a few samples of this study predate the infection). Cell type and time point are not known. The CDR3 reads CASSRDSGNTEAFF. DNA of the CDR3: TGTGCCAGTAGCCGGGACAGCGGGAACACTGAAGCTTTCTTT.